This T cell receptor (beta chain) appears in the sequencing data of a study of blood T cells in healthy people across ages. Together with a sample-barcoded 5' primer, a J-beta primer mix was included in a second PCR lasting roughly 6 to 12 cycles. TCRdb ran MiXCR on the 5' RACE reads and lists one entry per CDR3 protein. The sample lists about 840,000 distinct CDR3 sequences; almost 30% were seen once. Between the trimmed V and J ends, which lost 4 bases and 1 base, there was a span of 11 bases. This CDR3 region has 15 residues. From germline, CDR1 is SEHNR and CDR2 FQNEAQ (reference sequence). These same data were also listed under a study on T cells of mothers and their children.

This chain connects TRBV7-9 to TRBJ2-1; a possible D gene is TRBD2 (6 bases). The sample taken for sequencing was blood. This receptor was obtained from a woman between 40 and 50 years old in good health. CDR3 DNA: TGTGCCAGCAGCTCCCTCCGGGGGTCCTACAATGAGCAGTTCTTC. This gives the protein CASSSLRGSYNEQFF.